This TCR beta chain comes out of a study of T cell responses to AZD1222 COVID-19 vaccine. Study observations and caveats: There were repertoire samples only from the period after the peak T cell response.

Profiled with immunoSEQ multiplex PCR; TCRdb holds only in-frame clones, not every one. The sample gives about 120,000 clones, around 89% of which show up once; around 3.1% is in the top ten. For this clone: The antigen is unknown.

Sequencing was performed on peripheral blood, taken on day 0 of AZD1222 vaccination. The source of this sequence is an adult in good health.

The CDR3 reads CASSFQGYGTEAFF. In DNA form, the CDR3 reads TGTGCCAGCAGTTTTCAGGGGTATGGCACTGAAGCTTTCTTT. V gene TRBV27 combines with J gene TRBJ1-1; possibly TRBD1 for D (6 bases). Germline V gene lookup returns CDR1 MNHEY and CDR2 SMNVEV (reference sequence). V lost 3 bases to trimming and J lost 4 bases, with 12 bases between them. CDR3 size: 14 residues.